Given below is one T cell receptor (beta chain) in context. Germline CDR1 reads PRHDT; CDR2 reads FYEKMQ (reference sequence). The V end was cut by 3 bases, the J end by 5 bases, with 14 bases between. The CDR3 is 15 amino acids. The data belong to a study of control samples from healthy donors and cancer patients. Measured with immunoSEQ multiplex PCR; TCRdb has only the in-frame clones, and not every one. The repertoire consists of some 120,000 clones, with more than 75% occurring once and the leading ten covering about 2.1%. This sequence originates from a woman between 65 and 79 years old in good health. Sequencing was done on a sample of blood. The chain combines TRBV13 with TRBJ2-1; D is tentatively TRBD1 or TRBD2 (6 bases each). The CDR3, as DNA: TGTGCCAGCAGCTTTTACGGGGGCGGAGACAATGAGCAGTTCTTC. This gives the protein CASSFYGGGDNEQFF.